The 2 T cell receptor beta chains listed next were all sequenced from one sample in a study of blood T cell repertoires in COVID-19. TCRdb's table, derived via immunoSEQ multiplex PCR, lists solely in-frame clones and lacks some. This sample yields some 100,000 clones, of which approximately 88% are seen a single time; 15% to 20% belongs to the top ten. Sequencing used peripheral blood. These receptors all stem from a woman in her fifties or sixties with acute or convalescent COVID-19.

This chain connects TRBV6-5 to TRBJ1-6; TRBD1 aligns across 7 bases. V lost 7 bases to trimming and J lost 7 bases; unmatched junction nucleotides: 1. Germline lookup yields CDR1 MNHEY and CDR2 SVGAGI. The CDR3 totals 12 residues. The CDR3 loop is CASTTGNSPLHF. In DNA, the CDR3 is TGTGCCAGCACGACAGGGAATTCACCCCTCCACTTT.

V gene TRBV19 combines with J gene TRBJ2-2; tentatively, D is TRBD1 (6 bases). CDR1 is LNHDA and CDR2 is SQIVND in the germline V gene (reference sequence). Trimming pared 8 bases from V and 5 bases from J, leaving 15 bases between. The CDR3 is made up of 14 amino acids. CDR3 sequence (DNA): TGTGCCAGTGCACAGGGAGTGAAAACCGGGGAGCTGTTTTTT. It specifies CASAQGVKTGELFF.